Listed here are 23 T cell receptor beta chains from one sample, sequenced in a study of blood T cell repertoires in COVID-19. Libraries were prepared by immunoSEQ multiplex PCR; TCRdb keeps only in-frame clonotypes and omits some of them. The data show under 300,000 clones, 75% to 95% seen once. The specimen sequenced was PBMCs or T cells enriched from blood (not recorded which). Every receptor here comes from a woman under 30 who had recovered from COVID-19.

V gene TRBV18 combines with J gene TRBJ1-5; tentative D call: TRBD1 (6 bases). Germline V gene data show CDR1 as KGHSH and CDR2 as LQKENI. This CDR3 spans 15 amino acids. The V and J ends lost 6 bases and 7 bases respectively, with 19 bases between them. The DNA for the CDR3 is TGTGCCAGCTCCCGAGCGTCGGGGGGCACCCAGCCCCAGCATTTT. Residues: CASSRASGGTQPQHF.

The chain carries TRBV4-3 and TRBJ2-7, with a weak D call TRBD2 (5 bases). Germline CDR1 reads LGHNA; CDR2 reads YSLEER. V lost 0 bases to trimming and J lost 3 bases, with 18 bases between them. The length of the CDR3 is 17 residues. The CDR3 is CASSQDRTDYGLYEQYF. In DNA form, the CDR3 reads TGCGCCAGCAGCCAAGATAGGACCGACTATGGGCTCTACGAGCAGTACTTC.

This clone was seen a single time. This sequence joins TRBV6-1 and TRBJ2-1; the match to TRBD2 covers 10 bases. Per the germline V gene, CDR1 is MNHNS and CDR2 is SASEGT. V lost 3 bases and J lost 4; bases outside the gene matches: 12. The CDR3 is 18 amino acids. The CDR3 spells CASSDNPPLAGDYNEQFF. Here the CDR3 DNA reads TGTGCCAGCAGTGATAACCCCCCTCTAGCGGGGGATTACAATGAGCAGTTCTTC.

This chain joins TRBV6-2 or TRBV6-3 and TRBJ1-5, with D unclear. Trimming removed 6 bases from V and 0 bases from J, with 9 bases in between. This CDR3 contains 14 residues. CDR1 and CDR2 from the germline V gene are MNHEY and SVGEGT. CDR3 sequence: CASSHGVSNQPQHF. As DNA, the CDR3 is TGTGCCAGCAGCCACGGGGTTAGCAATCAGCCCCAGCATTTT.

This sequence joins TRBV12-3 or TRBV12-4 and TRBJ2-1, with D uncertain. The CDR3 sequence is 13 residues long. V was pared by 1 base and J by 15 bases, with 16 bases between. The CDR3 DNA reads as TGTGCCAGCAGTTTAGGCAGGTCTCCGGTCCGGTTCTTC. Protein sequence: CASSLGRSPVRFF.

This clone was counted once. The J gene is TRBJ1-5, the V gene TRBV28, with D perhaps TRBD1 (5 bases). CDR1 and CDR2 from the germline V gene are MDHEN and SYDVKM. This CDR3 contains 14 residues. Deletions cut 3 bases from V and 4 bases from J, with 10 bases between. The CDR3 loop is CASSFGHYNQPQHF. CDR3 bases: TGTGCCAGCAGTTTTGGACACTATAATCAGCCCCAGCATTTT.

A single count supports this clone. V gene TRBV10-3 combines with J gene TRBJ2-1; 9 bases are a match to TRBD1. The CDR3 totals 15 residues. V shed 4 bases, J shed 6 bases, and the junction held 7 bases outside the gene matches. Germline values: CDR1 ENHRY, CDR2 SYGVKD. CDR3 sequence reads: CAISVLGQGINEQFF. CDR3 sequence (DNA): TGTGCCATCAGTGTATTAGGACAGGGGATCAATGAGCAGTTCTTC.

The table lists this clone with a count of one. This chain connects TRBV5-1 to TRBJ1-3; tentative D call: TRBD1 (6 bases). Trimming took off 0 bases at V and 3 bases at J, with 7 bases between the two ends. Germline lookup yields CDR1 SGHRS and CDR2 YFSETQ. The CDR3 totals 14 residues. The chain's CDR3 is CASSLGGLGNTIYF. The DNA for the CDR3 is TGCGCCAGCAGCTTGGGGGGGCTTGGAAACACCATATATTTT. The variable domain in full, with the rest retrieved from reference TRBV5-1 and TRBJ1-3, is KAGVTQTPRYLIKTRGQQVTLSCSPISGHRSVSWYQQTPGQGLQFLFEYFSETQRNKGNFPGRFSGRQFSNSRSEMNVSTLELGDSALYLCASSLGGLGNTIYFGEGSWLTVV.

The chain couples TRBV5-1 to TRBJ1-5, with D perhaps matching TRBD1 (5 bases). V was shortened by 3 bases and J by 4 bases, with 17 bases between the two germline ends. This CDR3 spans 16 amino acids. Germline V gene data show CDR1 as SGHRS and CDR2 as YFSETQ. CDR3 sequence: CASSSGTGNPNQPQHF. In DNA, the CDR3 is TGCGCCAGCAGCTCAGGGACTGGCAATCCAAATCAGCCCCAGCATTTT. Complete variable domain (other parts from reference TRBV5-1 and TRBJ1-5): KAGVTQTPRYLIKTRGQQVTLSCSPISGHRSVSWYQQTPGQGLQFLFEYFSETQRNKGNFPGRFSGRQFSNSRSEMNVSTLELGDSALYLCASSSGTGNPNQPQHFGDGTRLSIL.

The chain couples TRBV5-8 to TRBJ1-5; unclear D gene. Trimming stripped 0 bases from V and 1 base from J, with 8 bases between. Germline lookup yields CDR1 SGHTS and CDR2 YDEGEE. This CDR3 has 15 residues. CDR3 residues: CASSLEGLSNQPQHF. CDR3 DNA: TGTGCCAGCAGCTTGGAAGGACTGAGCAATCAGCCCCAGCATTTT.

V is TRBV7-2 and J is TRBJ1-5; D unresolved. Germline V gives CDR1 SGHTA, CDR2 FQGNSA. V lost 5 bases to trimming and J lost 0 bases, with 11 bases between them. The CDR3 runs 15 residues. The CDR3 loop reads CASSPGMGSNQPQHF. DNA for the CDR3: TGTGCCAGCAGCCCAGGCATGGGTAGCAATCAGCCCCAGCATTTT.

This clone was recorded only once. The CDR3 DNA is TGCGCCAGCAGCTCCGAGTGGAGAAGCGTTGGCTCCTACGAGCAGTACTTC. Translated: CASSSEWRSVGSYEQYF. The chain is built from TRBV5-1 and TRBJ2-7; D uncertain. The CDR3 spans 17 residues. Germline CDR1 reads SGHRS; CDR2 reads YFSETQ. Trimming removed 3 bases from V and 0 bases from J, with 19 bases in between.

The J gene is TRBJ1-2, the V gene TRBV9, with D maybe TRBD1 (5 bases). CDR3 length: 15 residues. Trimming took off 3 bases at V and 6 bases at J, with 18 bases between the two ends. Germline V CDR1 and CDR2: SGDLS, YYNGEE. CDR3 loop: CASSDSSGNSHGYTF. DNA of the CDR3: TGTGCCAGCAGCGATTCTTCAGGGAACAGCCATGGCTACACCTTC. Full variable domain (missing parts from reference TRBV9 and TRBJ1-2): DSGVTQTPKHLITATGQRVTLRCSPRSGDLSVYWYQQSLDQGLQFLIQYYNGEERAKGNILERFSAQQFPDLHSELNLSSLELGDSALYFCASSDSSGNSHGYTFGSGTRLTVV.

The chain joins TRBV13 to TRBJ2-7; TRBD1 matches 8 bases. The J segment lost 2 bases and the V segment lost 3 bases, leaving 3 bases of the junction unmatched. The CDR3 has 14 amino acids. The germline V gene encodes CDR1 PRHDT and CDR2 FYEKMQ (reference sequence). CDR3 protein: CASSFTGGPYEQYF. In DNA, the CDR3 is TGTGCCAGCAGCTTCACAGGGGGACCCTACGAGCAGTACTTC.

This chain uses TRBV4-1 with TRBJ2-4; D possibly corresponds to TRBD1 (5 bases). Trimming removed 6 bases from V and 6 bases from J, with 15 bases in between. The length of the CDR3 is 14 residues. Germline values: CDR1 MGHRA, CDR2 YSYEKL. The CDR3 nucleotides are TGCGCCAGCAGTCAGGGTGGATCCTTAAACATTCAGTACTTC. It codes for CASSQGGSLNIQYF.

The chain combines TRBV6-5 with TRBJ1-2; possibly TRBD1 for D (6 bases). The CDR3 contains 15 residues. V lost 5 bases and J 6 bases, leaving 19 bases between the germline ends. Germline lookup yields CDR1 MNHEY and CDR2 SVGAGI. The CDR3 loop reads CASSTGPASGDGYTF. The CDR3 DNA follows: TGTGCCAGCAGTACCGGACCTGCCTCAGGGGATGGCTACACCTTC.

CDR3 DNA sequence: TGTGCCAGCAGCTTAGGCAGGGGTGACTATGGCTACACCTTC. This gives the protein CASSLGRGDYGYTF. This chain uses TRBV7-2 with TRBJ1-2; possibly TRBD1 for D (6 bases). Trimming shortened V by 1 base and J by 3 bases, and 9 bases separated the two germline ends. In germline, CDR1 is SGHTA, CDR2 FQGNSA. CDR3 length equals 14 residues.

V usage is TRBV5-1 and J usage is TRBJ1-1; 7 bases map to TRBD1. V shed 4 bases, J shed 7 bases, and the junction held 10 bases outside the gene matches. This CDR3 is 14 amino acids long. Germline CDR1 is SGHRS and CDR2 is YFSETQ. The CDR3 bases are TGCGCCAGCAGCCCCGGGACAGCCCTCGATGAAGCTTTCTTT. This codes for CASSPGTALDEAFF.

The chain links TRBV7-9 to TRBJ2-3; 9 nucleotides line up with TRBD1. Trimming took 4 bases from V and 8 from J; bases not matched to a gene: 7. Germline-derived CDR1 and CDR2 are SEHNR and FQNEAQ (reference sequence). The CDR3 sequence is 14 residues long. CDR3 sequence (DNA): TGTGCCAGCAGCTCCACGGGACAGGGCGGTACGCAGTATTTT. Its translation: CASSSTGQGGTQYF. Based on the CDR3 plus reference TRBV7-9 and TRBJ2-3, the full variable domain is DTGVSQNPRHKITKRGQNVTFRCDPISEHNRLYWYRQTLGQGPEFLTYFQNEAQLEKSRLLSDRFSAERPKGSFSTLEIQRTEQGDSAMYLCASSSTGQGGTQYFGPGTRLTVL.

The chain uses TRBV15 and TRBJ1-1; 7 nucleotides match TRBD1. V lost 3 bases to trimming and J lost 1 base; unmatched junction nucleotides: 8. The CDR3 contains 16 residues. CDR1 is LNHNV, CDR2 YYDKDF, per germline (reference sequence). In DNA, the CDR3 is TGTGCCACCAGCAGGGATAGACAGGGAAAGAACACTGAAGCTTTCTTT. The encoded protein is CATSRDRQGKNTEAFF.

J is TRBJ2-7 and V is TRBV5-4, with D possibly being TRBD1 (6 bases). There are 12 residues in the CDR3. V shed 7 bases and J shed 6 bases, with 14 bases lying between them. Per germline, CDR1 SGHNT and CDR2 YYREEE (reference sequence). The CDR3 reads CASGRQDSEQYF. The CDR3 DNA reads TGTGCCAGCGGACGACAGGATTCCGAGCAGTACTTC. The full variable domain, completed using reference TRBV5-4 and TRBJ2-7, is ETGVTQSPTHLIKTRGQQVTLRCSSQSGHNTVSWYQQALGQGPQFIFQYYREEENGRGNFPPRFSGLQFPNYSSELNVNALELDDSALYLCASGRQDSEQYFGPGTRLTVT.

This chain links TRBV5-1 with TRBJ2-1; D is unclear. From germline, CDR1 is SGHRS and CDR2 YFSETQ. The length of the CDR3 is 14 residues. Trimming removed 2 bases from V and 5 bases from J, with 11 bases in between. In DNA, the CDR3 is TGCGCCAGCAGCTTTGGCAGATTACACAATGAGCAGTTCTTC. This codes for CASSFGRLHNEQFF.

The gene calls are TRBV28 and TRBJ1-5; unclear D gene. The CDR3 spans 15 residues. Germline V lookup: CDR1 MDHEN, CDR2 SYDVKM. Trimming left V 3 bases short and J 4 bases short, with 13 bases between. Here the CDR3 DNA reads TGTGCCAGCAGTTTTGAGGGCGCACGGAATCAGCCCCAGCATTTT. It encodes CASSFEGARNQPQHF. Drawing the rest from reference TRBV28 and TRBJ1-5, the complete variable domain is DVKVTQSSRYLVKRTGEKVFLECVQDMDHENMFWYRQDPGLGLRLIYFSYDVKMKEKGDIPEGYSVSREKKERFSLILESASTNQTSMYLCASSFEGARNQPQHFGDGTRLSIL.